This T cell receptor beta chain comes out of a study of lymphopenia after photon versus proton radiotherapy. Study-wide findings and caveats: After the lymphocyte nadir, photon-treated repertoires showed oligoclonal expansion, especially of CD8+ Temra cells. Photon-treated patients lost naive T cells and TCR diversity; proton-treated stayed stable. A bigger post-nadir fall in TCR diversity correlated inversely with survival time in deceased patients. Only patients who died were analyzed for survival; proton advantage is unproven.

The germline CDR1 and CDR2 sequences are GTSNPN and SVGIG (reference sequence). The CDR3 sequence is 13 residues long. Trimming removed 0 bases from V and 11 bases from J; junction bases left unmatched: 5. Worth noting for this clone: Its target is unknown.

The protocol was immunoSEQ multiplex PCR, while the TCRdb copy is restricted to in-frame clones and leaves out a portion. This table has some 26,000 clones, around 83% appearing once. The clonotype comes from a woman between 45 and 60 years old with pancreatic cancer. The rearrangement uses TRBV30 and TRBJ2-1; TRBD2 agrees at 9 bases. The sequences come from peripheral blood, collected from a patient treated with photon-based radiotherapy. CDR3 DNA sequence: TGTGCCTGGAGTGTGCTAGCGGGAAAAAAGCAGTTCTTC. Translating gives CAWSVLAGKKQFF.